A selection of T cell receptor beta chains follows, all from one sample in a study of CD8 T cells in ankylosing spondylitis. A single record per CDR3 protein comes from TCRdb applying MiXCR to the 5' RACE reads. This sample has over 600,000 distinct CDR3 sequences, with roughly 19% found just once. The sequencing sample was made of blood, either unsorted or a sorted T cell fraction (not recorded which). These receptors came from a male donor with ankylosing spondylitis. CDR3s include the opening cysteine and the closing phenylalanine or tryptophan. A D gene is named only where the DNA matches it firmly. The size entry is marked missing in some rows and otherwise reads once, few, many or a size class.

j_gene | d_gene | abundance | v_gene | CDR3nt | CDR3aa
TRBJ2-7 | NA | NA | TRBV5-6 | TGTGCCAGCAGCCCCTACCTAGCGTACGAGCAGTACTTC | CASSPYLAYEQYF
TRBJ2-3 | TRBD1 | NA | TRBV5-4 | TGTGCCAGCAGCTCCGCCGACAGACAGGGGGCAGGAGATACGCAGTATTTT | CASSSADRQGAGDTQYF
TRBJ2-3 | NA | NA | TRBV6-1 | TGTGCCATCAAACGGGGGGCCGCAACAGATACGCAGTATTTT | CAIKRGAATDTQYF
TRBJ1-1 | NA | NA | TRBV10-3 | TGTGCCATCAGTGAGTCGGTTGTCAGGGTGGACACTGAAGCTTTCTTT | CAISESVVRVDTEAFF
TRBJ1-1 | NA | few | TRBV2 | TGTGCCAGCAATTCGGGTGGCAGCGGGAACACTGAAGCTTTCTTT | CASNSGGSGNTEAFF
TRBJ1-1 | TRBD1 | few | TRBV20-1 | TGCAGTGCTAGAGGGGGACAGAATGCTGAAGCTTTCTTT | CSARGGQNAEAFF
TRBJ1-5 | TRBD1 | NA | TRBV20-1 | TGCAGTGCAGGCCGGACAGGACTTAATCAGCCCCAGCATTTT | CSAGRTGLNQPQHF
TRBJ2-3 | NA | many | TRBV6-2/TRBV6-3 | TGTGCCAGCAGTTACGCCGCCCTGAGGGTTGGCACGCAGTATTTT | CASSYAALRVGTQYF
TRBJ2-5 | NA | few | TRBV24-1 | TGTGCCACCAGTGACCCCGGGACACAGCAAGAGACCCAGTACTTC | CATSDPGTQQETQYF
TRBJ2-7 | NA | few | TRBV4-2 | TGTGCCAGCAGCCAAGATGCCAGAGAGGACGAGCAGTACTTC | CASSQDAREDEQYF